These 32 T cell receptor beta chains originate from one sample sequenced in a study of memory B cells and T cells in multiple sclerosis. Their target antigens are unknown. After stimulus-free culture, autoproliferating CFSE-dim and non-proliferating CFSE-high T cells were sequenced separately. About 50 million CFSE-labeled PBMCs were cultured around seven days unstimulated, then replicate wells were pooled. The protocol was immunoSEQ multiplex PCR, while the TCRdb copy is restricted to in-frame clones and leaves out a portion. The sample carries about 42,000 clones, about four fifths recorded once. Specimen: PBMCs from blood kept in culture. These receptor sequences come from a human donor with multiple sclerosis.

This clone appeared once. CDR3 in amino acids: CASSVDISGAAGYGYTF. The CDR3 coding sequence is TGTGCCAGCAGCGTAGATATCTCTGGTGCGGCAGGATATGGCTACACCTTC. The chain combines TRBV9 with TRBJ1-2; no clear D. The CDR3 covers 17 residues. In germline, CDR1 is SGDLS, CDR2 YYNGEE. V was pared by 0 bases and J by 5 bases, with 20 bases between.

J is TRBJ1-1 and V is TRBV19; tentatively, D is TRBD1 (6 bases). The CDR3 sequence is 14 residues long. V lost 7 bases and J lost 0, with 12 bases in between. Per germline, CDR1 LNHDA and CDR2 SQIVND (reference sequence). CDR3 amino acids: CASKPTGLNTEAFF. DNA of the CDR3: TGTGCCAGTAAACCGACAGGTTTGAACACTGAAGCTTTCTTT.

Only a few counts were recorded for this clone. The rearrangement joins TRBV7-9 to TRBJ2-7; maybe TRBD2 (5 bases). V was pared by 0 bases and J by 9 bases, with 9 bases between. The CDR3 sequence is 12 residues long. Germline CDR1 and CDR2: SEHNR and FQNEAQ (reference sequence). The DNA of the CDR3 is TGTGCCAGCAGCTTAGCCTCCAGCGGGCAGTACTTC. Its protein is CASSLASSGQYF.

This clone was seen only a few times. The V gene is TRBV19, the J gene TRBJ1-5; no clear D. Per germline, CDR1 LNHDA and CDR2 SQIVND (reference sequence). The germline V and J ends were trimmed by 1 base and 1 base, with 11 bases remaining between them. The CDR3 is 16 residues long. The CDR3 DNA is TGTGCCAGTAGTATAGGCACTAAAGGGAGCAATCAGCCCCAGCATTTT. It yields the protein CASSIGTKGSNQPQHF.

The chain carries TRBV6-1 and TRBJ1-2; D is unclear. Trimming cost V 2 bases and J 8 bases, with 9 bases left between them. CDR1 is MNHNS and CDR2 is SASEGT in the germline V gene. The CDR3 is 12 residues long. The CDR3, as DNA: TGTGCCAGCAGTGAATTGGCGCGGGGCTACACCTTC. It is translated as CASSELARGYTF.

The rearrangement links TRBV18 to TRBJ2-1; possible D gene TRBD1, 5 bases. Germline V gives CDR1 KGHSH, CDR2 LQKENI. V lost 3 bases, J lost 11 bases, and 14 bases lay in between. The length of the CDR3 is 13 residues. The CDR3 loop reads CASSPNTGIQQFF. For the CDR3, the DNA is TGTGCCAGCTCACCGAATACAGGAATTCAGCAGTTCTTC.

The rearrangement links TRBV2 to TRBJ2-3; 7 bases are a match to TRBD2. The CDR3 is 14 residues long. The trim removed 7 bases at V and 1 base at J, leaving 5 bases unmatched. Germline values: CDR1 SNHLY, CDR2 FYNNEI. The CDR3 coding sequence is TGTGCCAGCACCGGGGGGACTGGCACAGATACGCAGTATTTT. Protein: CASTGGTGTDTQYF. The variable domain in full, completed from reference TRBV2 and TRBJ2-3, reads EPEVTQTPSHQVTQMGQEVILRCVPISNHLYFYWYRQILGQKVEFLVSFYNNEISEKSEIFDDQFSVERPDGSNFTLKIRSTKLEDSAMYFCASTGGTGTDTQYFGPGTRLTVL.

The chain employs TRBV6-1 and TRBJ1-3; no clear D. Germline CDR1 MNHNS, CDR2 SASEGT. The CDR3 runs 13 residues. The ends were cut back, 5 bases at V and 3 bases at J, with 8 bases in the middle. CDR3 nucleotides: TGTGCCAGCAGTCTGCCGGATGGAAACACCATATATTTT. Residues: CASSLPDGNTIYF.

The chain has TRBV11-3 and TRBJ2-3; no clear D gene. V lost 1 base to trimming and J lost 5 bases, with 4 bases between them. The CDR3 is made up of 12 amino acids. CDR1 and CDR2 (germline): SGHNT, YENEEA. The CDR3 loop reads CASSLVGDTQYF. The CDR3 nucleotides read TGTGCCAGCAGCTTAGTCGGAGATACGCAGTATTTT.

The chain uses TRBV7-8 and TRBJ1-1; possibly TRBD1 for D (6 bases). Germline values: CDR1 SGHVS, CDR2 FQNEAQ. V was shortened by 1 base and J by 4 bases, with 16 bases between the two germline ends. The CDR3 totals 16 residues. CDR3 amino acids: CASSLGGGLSSTEAFF. The CDR3 coding sequence is TGTGCCAGCAGCTTAGGGGGGGGCCTCTCGAGCACTGAAGCTTTCTTT.

This chain uses TRBV19 with TRBJ2-2; D possibly matches TRBD1 or TRBD2 (7 bases each). This CDR3 has 15 amino acids. Deletions cut 1 base from V and 4 bases from J, with 10 bases between. Germline loops: CDR1 LNHDA, CDR2 SQIVND (reference sequence). In nucleotides, the CDR3 is TGTGCCAGTAGTATAGCCAGGGGGGGCACCGGGGAGCTGTTTTTT. It is translated as CASSIARGGTGELFF.

The chain couples TRBV2 to TRBJ2-7, with 10 bases identical to TRBD2. CDR1 and CDR2 (germline): SNHLY, FYNNEI. Trimming at V came to 5 bases and at J to 2 bases, leaving 6 bases not matched to a gene. The CDR3 sequence is 15 residues long. CDR3 protein: CASSLNSGGAYEQYF. CDR3 DNA: TGTGCCAGCAGTCTGAACAGCGGGGGGGCCTACGAGCAGTACTTC.

J is TRBJ2-3 and V is TRBV19, with 11 bases that match TRBD1. Germline V gene lookup returns CDR1 LNHDA and CDR2 SQIVND (reference sequence). Trimming removed 3 bases from V and 4 bases from J; junction bases left unmatched: 9. This CDR3 has 17 amino acids. DNA for the CDR3: TGTGCCAGTAGTATTAAGGGGACAGGGGGTTCATCAGATACGCAGTATTTT. It translates to CASSIKGTGGSSDTQYF.

This clone has a single count. The J gene is TRBJ1-5, the V gene TRBV6-6; D is possibly TRBD1 (5 bases). Germline V gives CDR1 MNHNY, CDR2 SVGAGI (reference sequence). Trimming stripped 4 bases from V and 6 bases from J, with 16 bases between. The CDR3 runs to 15 residues. The CDR3 coding sequence is TGTGCCAGCAGTTTAGGACGGGGGGAAGGTCAGCCCCAGCATTTT. Encoded protein: CASSLGRGEGQPQHF.

This clone occurred a few times. The CDR3 protein is CASSPKGQVEGEQYF. CDR3 DNA sequence: TGTGCCAGCTCACCAAAAGGACAGGTTGAGGGCGAGCAGTACTTC. This chain links TRBV18 with TRBJ2-7, with 7 bases lining up with TRBD1. Germline V gene data show CDR1 as KGHSH and CDR2 as LQKENI. V trimming: 2 bases; J trimming: 6 bases; junction bases outside the gene matches: 10. This CDR3 spans 15 amino acids.

This chain uses TRBV5-5 with TRBJ1-1; D is perhaps TRBD1 (6 bases). Germline CDR1 and CDR2: SGHKS and YYEKEE (reference sequence). Trimming pared 1 base from V and 0 bases from J, leaving 10 bases between. This CDR3 spans 15 amino acids. The CDR3 DNA sequence: TGTGCCAGCAGCTTGTATCAGGGGATGAACACTGAAGCTTTCTTT. Translation gives CASSLYQGMNTEAFF.

This clone was counted once. The chain combines TRBV10-2 with TRBJ2-1; 10 nucleotides align to TRBD2. Germline CDR1 reads WSHSY; CDR2 reads SAAADI. V was pared by 4 bases and J by 5 bases, with 5 bases of the junction left unmatched. CDR3 length: 15 amino acids. The CDR3 nucleotides read TGCGCCAGCAGTGTTCGGCTAGCGGGAGACAATGAGCAGTTCTTC. It codes for CASSVRLAGDNEQFF.

The chain uses TRBV5-1 and TRBJ1-1; 7 bases map to TRBD1. From germline, CDR1 is SGHRS and CDR2 YFSETQ. The junction had 9 bases not matched to a gene; V was cut back by 3 bases and J by 4 bases. The CDR3 runs 15 residues. The CDR3 nucleotides are TGCGCCAGCAGCTCCACAGGGGTCTCGGGCACTGAAGCTTTCTTT. The encoded protein is CASSSTGVSGTEAFF.

The V and J genes are TRBV28 and TRBJ2-7; D is possibly TRBD1 (6 bases). This CDR3 comprises 14 residues. V gave up 7 bases and J gave up 0 bases, with 13 bases separating them. The V gene's germline CDR1 is MDHEN and CDR2 SYDVKM. The CDR3 here is CASNQGSTSYEQYF. CDR3 nucleotide sequence: TGTGCCAGCAATCAGGGGTCCACCTCCTACGAGCAGTACTTC.

CDR3 nucleotides: TGCGCCAGCAGCTTGGATGGGACCCAGTACTTC. Protein product: CASSLDGTQYF. The chain employs TRBV5-1 and TRBJ2-5; no firm D call. The germline gives CDR1 SGHRS, CDR2 YFSETQ. V was clipped by 0 bases and J by 7 bases, with 4 bases between them. The CDR3 loop spans 11 amino acids. The full variable domain, rest sourced from reference TRBV5-1 and TRBJ2-5, is KAGVTQTPRYLIKTRGQQVTLSCSPISGHRSVSWYQQTPGQGLQFLFEYFSETQRNKGNFPGRFSGRQFSNSRSEMNVSTLELGDSALYLCASSLDGTQYFGPGTRLLVL.

This chain connects TRBV4-1 to TRBJ1-1; D is ambiguous. The CDR3 covers 14 residues. Between the trimmed V and J ends, which lost 3 bases and 1 base, there was a span of 9 bases. Per germline, CDR1 MGHRA and CDR2 YSYEKL. Written as DNA, the CDR3 is TGCGCCAGCAGCCAGCACGACGGGAACACTGAAGCTTTCTTT. Amino acid sequence: CASSQHDGNTEAFF.

The gene calls are TRBV30 and TRBJ2-5; possible D gene TRBD1, 6 bases. The CDR3 consists of 15 residues. CDR1 is GTSNPN, CDR2 SVGIG, per germline (reference sequence). V lost 3 bases and J lost 5, with 19 bases in between. This chain's CDR3 is CAWSSYRAPTETQYF. The CDR3 DNA is TGTGCCTGGAGCTCGTACAGGGCTCCGACGGAGACCCAGTACTTC.

The chain is built from TRBV28 and TRBJ1-5; D not resolved. The CDR3 is made up of 15 amino acids. Trimming stripped 8 bases from V and 1 base from J, with 15 bases between. Per the germline V gene, CDR1 is MDHEN and CDR2 is SYDVKM. The CDR3: CASVLGYNSNQPQHF. The CDR3 DNA reads TGTGCCAGCGTGCTAGGGTATAACAGCAATCAGCCCCAGCATTTT.

The rearrangement joins TRBV18 to TRBJ1-1, with D tentatively TRBD1 (6 bases). V lost 2 bases and J lost 7, with 11 bases in between. This CDR3 region has 13 residues. From germline, CDR1 is KGHSH and CDR2 LQKENI. The CDR3 loop is CASSPGQGIEAFF. CDR3 in DNA: TGTGCCAGCTCACCAGGGCAGGGGATTGAAGCTTTCTTT.

This rearrangement joins TRBV7-8 to TRBJ2-1; D call uncertain. Germline CDR1 and CDR2: SGHVS and FQNEAQ. The CDR3 is 16 amino acids. V gave up 7 bases and J gave up 5 bases, with 21 bases separating them. The CDR3, as DNA: TGTGCCAGCACCCCTCTCCCGCTCTATTCACACAATGAGCAGTTCTTC. Protein product: CASTPLPLYSHNEQFF.

The rearrangement uses TRBV7-9 and TRBJ1-6; TRBD1 might be the D (5 bases). CDR3 length equals 17 residues. Germline CDR1 reads SEHNR; CDR2 reads FQNEAQ (reference sequence). The V end lost 2 bases, the J end lost 5 bases, and 16 bases lay between the germline ends. CDR3 region: CASSLLGGTGHNSPLHF. CDR3 in DNA: TGTGCCAGCAGCTTACTTGGTGGGACCGGACATAATTCACCCCTCCACTTT.

The genes are TRBV11-2 and TRBJ2-3; 12 bases fit TRBD1. Germline trimming cut 5 bases from V and 8 bases from J; bases unmatched to any gene: 14. Germline CDR1 is SGHAT and CDR2 is FQNNGV. The CDR3 totals 17 residues. DNA for the CDR3: TGTGCCAGCAGCCCAACCCACGGGACAGGGGGCGCGACTACGCAGTATTTT. Encoded protein: CASSPTHGTGGATTQYF.

This clone was seen just once. The genes are TRBV13 and TRBJ2-1; D is perhaps TRBD2 (5 bases). Looked up from germline, CDR1 is PRHDT and CDR2 is FYEKMQ (reference sequence). The CDR3 length is 12 residues. The V end lost 2 bases, the J end lost 7 bases, and 6 bases lay between the germline ends. CDR3 DNA sequence: TGTGCCAGCAGCTTACGACTAAATGAGCAGTTCTTC. Amino acid sequence: CASSLRLNEQFF.

The chain links TRBV28 to TRBJ1-1, with 9 nucleotides matching TRBD1. V trimming: 5 bases; J trimming: 3 bases; junction bases outside the gene matches: 1. The CDR3 is 13 amino acids. Germline V lookup: CDR1 MDHEN, CDR2 SYDVKM. The CDR3 bases are TGTGCCAGCAGTGACAGGGGGGACACTGAAGCTTTCTTT. It specifies CASSDRGDTEAFF.

The chain has TRBV6-1 and TRBJ1-3; TRBD1 aligns across 7 bases. CDR3 size: 17 residues. Per the germline V gene, CDR1 is MNHNS and CDR2 is SASEGT. V shed 1 base, J shed 9 bases, and the junction held 15 bases outside the gene matches. DNA for the CDR3: TGTGCCAGCAGTGAAGAAACAGGGGAGCCCTCTGCGGGCACCATATATTTT. This sequence encodes CASSEETGEPSAGTIYF.

The chain joins TRBV19 to TRBJ1-5, with D uncertain. Between the trimmed V and J ends, which lost 5 bases and 0 bases, there was a span of 11 bases. The CDR3 covers 15 residues. Germline V gene data show CDR1 as LNHDA and CDR2 as SQIVND (reference sequence). The CDR3 reads CASSEDHYSNQPQHF. CDR3 coding DNA: TGTGCCAGTAGTGAGGACCACTATAGCAATCAGCCCCAGCATTTT.

This clone was recorded a few times. The J gene is TRBJ1-6, the V gene TRBV4-2, with TRBD1 matching 7 bases. The length of the CDR3 is 16 residues. Germline V CDR1 and CDR2: LGHNA, YNFKEQ. Germline trimming cut 1 base from V and 7 bases from J; bases unmatched to any gene: 7. The CDR3 DNA reads TGTGCCAGCAGCCAAGGCCAGACAGGGAAGAATTCACCCCTCCACTTT. Translating it yields CASSQGQTGKNSPLHF.